Listed here are 21 T cell receptor beta chains from one sample, sequenced in a study of T-cell memory formation after mild COVID-19. TCRdb independently ran MiXCR on the 5' RACE reads; one entry per CDR3 protein. The sample lists 450,000 or so distinct CDR3 sequences; 20% to 30% were seen once. Source material: PBMCs or a T cell subset sorted from them (not recorded which). The receptors come from an adult woman who had mild COVID-19 (a few samples of this study predate the infection). Cell type and time point are not known.

The chain has TRBV4-2 and TRBJ2-2, with D hard to call. CDR3 size: 14 residues. V was pared by 4 bases and J by 3 bases, with 9 bases between. The germline V gene has CDR1 LGHNA and CDR2 YNFKEQ. For the CDR3, the DNA is TGTGCCAGCAGCCCTCACGGTGACACCGGGGAGCTGTTTTTT. Protein sequence: CASSPHGDTGELFF.

This clonotype was seen a handful of times. The rearrangement joins TRBV14 to TRBJ1-1; TRBD1 aligns across 10 bases. V was clipped by 3 bases and J by 1 base; unmatched bases: 2. Germline CDR1 is SGHDN and CDR2 is FVKESK. The CDR3 loop spans 15 amino acids. In nucleotides, the CDR3 is TGTGCCAGCAGCCAGGGACAGGGGCAGAACACTGAAGCTTTCTTT. It encodes CASSQGQGQNTEAFF.

The chain combines TRBV7-9 with TRBJ2-6; 8 nucleotides agree with TRBD2. Germline V gives CDR1 SEHNR, CDR2 FQNEAQ (reference sequence). The CDR3 sequence is 18 residues long. V shed 4 bases and J 0 bases; nucleotides not matched to a gene: 8. The CDR3 reads CASSSLAGGYSGANVLTF. The CDR3, as DNA: TGTGCCAGCAGCTCCCTCGCGGGAGGTTACTCTGGGGCCAACGTCCTGACTTTC.

This clonotype was seen only a few times. The rearrangement joins TRBV20-1 to TRBJ2-1; 10 nucleotides match TRBD2. CDR1 is DFQATT, CDR2 SNEGSKA, per germline (reference sequence). Germline trimming cut 4 bases from V and 5 bases from J; bases unmatched to any gene: 8. This CDR3 comprises 15 residues. Here the CDR3 DNA reads TGCAGTGCTACCAGACGGACTAGCGGAAACAATGAGCAGTTCTTC. Translation: CSATRRTSGNNEQFF.

The chain joins TRBV30 to TRBJ2-2; no clear D gene. V was shortened by 0 bases and J by 6 bases, with 14 bases between the two germline ends. The germline gives CDR1 GTSNPN, CDR2 SVGIG (reference sequence). This CDR3 comprises 15 residues. The CDR3 nucleotides read TGTGCCTGGAGTGTACTCAAGGGTGGCGCCGGGGAGCTGTTTTTT. Translated: CAWSVLKGGAGELFF.

This clonotype has only a few counts. The V call is TRBV11-2, the J call TRBJ2-7; 8 bases fit TRBD1. The CDR3 is 15 amino acids. In germline, CDR1 is SGHAT, CDR2 FQNNGV. The trim removed 8 bases at V and 2 bases at J, leaving 11 bases unmatched. CDR3 sequence: CASGLGQGGTYEQYF. As DNA, the CDR3 is TGTGCCAGCGGCCTCGGACAGGGAGGTACCTACGAGCAGTACTTC. The full variable domain, rest sourced from reference TRBV11-2 and TRBJ2-7, is EAGVAQSPRYKIIEKRQSVAFWCNPISGHATLYWYQQILGQGPKLLIQFQNNGVVDDSQLPKDRFSAERLKGVDSTLKIQPAKLEDSAVYLCASGLGQGGTYEQYFGPGTRLTVT.

This clonotype appeared many times. The V call is TRBV12-3 or TRBV12-4, the J call TRBJ1-1; D is unresolved. Trimming pared 10 bases from V and 1 base from J, leaving 13 bases between. The CDR3 loop spans 13 amino acids. Here the CDR3 DNA reads TGTGCCACCAGCCCAACCCCGAACACTGAAGCTTTCTTT. This gives the protein CATSPTPNTEAFF.

The V and J genes are TRBV5-8 and TRBJ2-5; D possibly corresponds to TRBD2 (5 bases). V was trimmed by 2 bases and J by 5 bases, leaving 13 bases between them. This CDR3 has 14 residues. Looked up from germline, CDR1 is SGHTS and CDR2 is YDEGEE. CDR3 loop: CASSFGLLSETQYF. CDR3 bases: TGTGCCAGCAGCTTTGGACTCCTGTCGGAGACCCAGTACTTC.

In DNA, the CDR3 is TGTGCCAGCAGCAGCATGGATACGCAGTATTTT. It encodes CASSSMDTQYF. The chain carries TRBV12-3 or TRBV12-4 and TRBJ2-3; D is unclear. Trimming took 6 bases from V and 6 from J, leaving 7 bases between them. The length of the CDR3 is 11 residues.

The chain joins TRBV3-1 to TRBJ2-3; tentatively, D is TRBD1 (5 bases). Germline V CDR1 and CDR2: LGHDT, YNNKEL (reference sequence). V lost 2 bases, J lost 1 base, and 10 bases lay in between. The CDR3 is 15 amino acids. The CDR3, as DNA: TGTGCCAGCAGCCAATCAGGGCTTGGCACAGATACGCAGTATTTT. Its protein is CASSQSGLGTDTQYF.

V and J are TRBV9 and TRBJ2-7, with 11 bases fitting TRBD1. CDR3 length: 18 residues. V was pared by 0 bases and J by 5 bases, with 13 bases of the junction left unmatched. Germline V gene sequence: CDR1 SGDLS, CDR2 YYNGEE. For the CDR3, the DNA is TGTGCCAGCAGCGTAGAGATCAAACCCGGGACAGGGGGGAACGAGCAGTACTTC. Translation: CASSVEIKPGTGGNEQYF.

This clonotype was detected only a few times. The rearrangement links TRBV7-2 to TRBJ2-5, with 7 bases identical to TRBD2. The germline V gene has CDR1 SGHTA and CDR2 FQGNSA. Unmatched junction bases numbered 3, after V lost 0 bases and J lost 5 bases. The CDR3 is 14 residues long. This CDR3 is CASSLAGGYETQYF. The DNA of the CDR3 is TGTGCCAGCAGCTTAGCGGGAGGGTATGAGACCCAGTACTTC. The variable domain in full, with the rest retrieved from reference TRBV7-2 and TRBJ2-5, is GAGVSQSPSNKVTEKGKDVELRCDPISGHTALYWYRQSLGQGLEFLIYFQGNSAPDKSGLPSDRFSAERTGGSVSTLTIQRTQQEDSAVYLCASSLAGGYETQYFGPGTRLLVL.

As DNA, the CDR3 is TGTGCCAGCAGTTTAACTGGACAGATCTCCTACGAGCAGTACTTC. This encodes CASSLTGQISYEQYF. The J gene is TRBJ2-7, the V gene TRBV12-3 or TRBV12-4; D might be TRBD1 (6 bases). This CDR3 contains 15 residues. V dropped 2 bases and J dropped 0 bases, with 11 bases sitting between them.

This chain links TRBV4-1 with TRBJ2-1; TRBD2 matches 14 bases. The germline V gene has CDR1 MGHRA and CDR2 YSYEKL. The CDR3 has 20 residues. V gave up 4 bases and J gave up 4 bases; unmatched junction bases: 15. The CDR3, as DNA: TGCGCCAGCAGCCCCGGGGGGACTAGCGGGAGAGGGGAGCGGTACAATGAGCAGTTCTTC. Translated: CASSPGGTSGRGERYNEQFF.

This chain uses TRBV6-5 with TRBJ2-5, with a tentative D call TRBD1 (6 bases). This CDR3 comprises 15 residues. CDR1 and CDR2 from the germline V gene are MNHEY and SVGAGI. Deletions cut 5 bases from V and 2 bases from J, with 15 bases between. The CDR3 here is CASSPLGTPQETQYF. The DNA of the CDR3 is TGTGCCAGCAGTCCTCTCGGGACACCACAAGAGACCCAGTACTTC.

This rearrangement joins TRBV7-3 to TRBJ2-2, with 9 bases identical to TRBD1. Germline loops: CDR1 SGHTA, CDR2 FQGTGA. This CDR3 region has 17 residues. V was clipped by 3 bases and J by 0 bases; unmatched bases: 5. CDR3 nucleotide sequence: TGTGCCAGCAGCTTGCGGGGACAGGGATCGAACACCGGGGAGCTGTTTTTT. It translates to CASSLRGQGSNTGELFF.

This clonotype occurred a few times. The V call is TRBV6-2 or TRBV6-3, the J call TRBJ2-7; no reliable D call. CDR3 size: 17 residues. V lost 2 bases, J lost 7 bases, and 24 bases lay in between. From germline, CDR1 is MNHEY and CDR2 SVGEGT. CDR3 bases: TGTGCCAGCAGTTACCGCACGACTGCCTTGCTCTATTGGGAGCAGTACTTC. Translated: CASSYRTTALLYWEQYF.

This sequence joins TRBV6-5 and TRBJ1-1; 7 positions match TRBD1. V shed 2 bases and J 0 bases; nucleotides not matched to a gene: 3. The germline gives CDR1 MNHEY, CDR2 SVGAGI. The CDR3 is 15 amino acids. This CDR3 reads CASSYTGQLNTEAFF. The CDR3 nucleotides are TGTGCCAGCAGTTACACGGGACAGCTGAACACTGAAGCTTTCTTT.

This clonotype turned up a few times. The chain combines TRBV4-3 with TRBJ2-7; TRBD2 aligns across 14 bases. This CDR3 has 17 residues. CDR1 is LGHNA and CDR2 is YSLEER in the germline V gene. V lost 4 bases and J lost 2; bases outside the gene matches: 7. CDR3 sequence: CASSPGLAGGRTYEQYF. The CDR3 DNA is TGCGCCAGCAGCCCCGGACTAGCGGGAGGAAGAACCTACGAGCAGTACTTC.

This clonotype appeared many times. This sequence joins TRBV2 and TRBJ2-7; D gene uncertain. Germline V lookup: CDR1 SNHLY, CDR2 FYNNEI. Trimming pared 9 bases from V and 2 bases from J, leaving 8 bases between. This CDR3 contains 11 residues. The CDR3 region has the DNA TGTGCCAGTCTTCGGACCTACGAGCAGTACTTC. It encodes CASLRTYEQYF.

The CDR3 region is CASSLDRTSNQPQHF. The CDR3 DNA sequence: TGTGCCAGCAGCTTAGACAGGACGAGCAATCAGCCCCAGCATTTT. J is TRBJ1-5 and V is TRBV7-9; a possible D gene is TRBD1 (5 bases). The CDR3 runs to 15 residues. Per the germline V gene, CDR1 is SEHNR and CDR2 is FQNEAQ (reference sequence). V lost 1 base and J lost 1, with 8 bases in between.